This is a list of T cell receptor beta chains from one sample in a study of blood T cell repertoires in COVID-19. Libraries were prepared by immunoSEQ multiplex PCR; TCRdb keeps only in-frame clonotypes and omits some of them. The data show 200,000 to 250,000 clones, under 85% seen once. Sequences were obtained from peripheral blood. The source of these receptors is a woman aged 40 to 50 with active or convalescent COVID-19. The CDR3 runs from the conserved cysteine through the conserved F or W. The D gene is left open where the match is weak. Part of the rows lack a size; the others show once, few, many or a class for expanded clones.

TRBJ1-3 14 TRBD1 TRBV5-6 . TGTGCCAGCAGCCTGGGACAGGGCGTTTACACCATATATTTT CASSLGQGVYTIYF
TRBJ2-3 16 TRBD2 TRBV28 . TGTGCCAGCAGTACGCTGCGGGGGGTCTATCCAGATACGCAGTATTTT CASSTLRGVYPDTQYF
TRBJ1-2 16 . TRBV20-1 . TGCAGTGCTAGTCCTCCCTTCGGGGTCAGAAGCTATGGCTACACCTTC CSASPPFGVRSYGYTF
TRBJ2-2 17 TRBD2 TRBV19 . TGTGCCAGTAGTTCAGTGCGGGGGAGTGGGGACACCGGGGAGCTGTTTTTT CASSSVRGSGDTGELFF
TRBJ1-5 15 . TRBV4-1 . TGCGCCAGCAGCCAAGATCTTACATACAATCAGCCCCAGCATTTT CASSQDLTYNQPQHF
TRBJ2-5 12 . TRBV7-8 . TGTGCCAGCAGCCTCGTCCCAGAGACCCAGTACTTC CASSLVPETQYF
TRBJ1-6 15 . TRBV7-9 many TGTGCCAGCAGCTTAGTTGGCCGAGGGAATTCACCCCTCCACTTT CASSLVGRGNSPLHF
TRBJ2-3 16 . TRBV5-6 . TGTGCCAGCAGCCAAAAGGTGGACTCTCTCACAGATACGCAGTATTTT CASSQKVDSLTDTQYF
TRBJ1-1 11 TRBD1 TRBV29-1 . TGCAGCGTGAGGGTGGGACAGCGAGATTTCTTT CSVRVGQRDFF
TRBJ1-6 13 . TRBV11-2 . TGTGCCAGCAGCCGCCCGAGCGATGTGCCCCTCCACTTT CASSRPSDVPLHF
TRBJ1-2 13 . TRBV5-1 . TGCGCCAGCAGCTTGGGAGACAGCTATGGCTACACCTTC CASSLGDSYGYTF
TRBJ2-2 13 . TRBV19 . TGTGCCAGTAGGCAGGGTTTCCCCGGGGAGCTGTTTTTT CASRQGFPGELFF
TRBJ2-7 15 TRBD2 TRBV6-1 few TGTGCCAGCAGTGAAGCGTTTCGGGGGGCCTACGAGCAGTACTTC CASSEAFRGAYEQYF
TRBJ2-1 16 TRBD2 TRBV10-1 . TGCGCCAGCAGTGAGTCGAGACTAGCGGGGGGGAGTAGGCAGTTCTTC CASSESRLAGGSRQFF
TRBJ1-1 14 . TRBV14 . TGTGCCAGCAGCCAACAGGGGTTTGGCACTGAAGCTTTCTTT CASSQQGFGTEAFF
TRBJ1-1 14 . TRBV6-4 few TGTGCCAGCAGTGACTCAGACAAGAACACTGAAGCTTTCTTT CASSDSDKNTEAFF
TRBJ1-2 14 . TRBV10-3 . TGTGCCATCAGTGAAGGACGGGGGAACTATGGCTACACCTTC CAISEGRGNYGYTF
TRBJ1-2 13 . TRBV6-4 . TGTGCCAGCAGTCAAGGGGATGAGGATGGCTACACCTTC CASSQGDEDGYTF
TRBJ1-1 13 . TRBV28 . TGTGCCAGCAGACTAGAACTGAACACTGAAGCTTTCTTT CASRLELNTEAFF
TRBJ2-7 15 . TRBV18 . TGTGCCAGCTCCCCCCCAGGGGTGGTCGGCTACGAGCAGTACTTC CASSPPGVVGYEQYF
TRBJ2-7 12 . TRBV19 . TGTGCCAGTAGTACATCCACCTACGAGCAGTACTTC CASSTSTYEQYF
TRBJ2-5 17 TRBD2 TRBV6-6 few TGTGCCAGCAGTCGGACTGGACTAGCGGGGGGCCCAGAGACCCAGTACTTC CASSRTGLAGGPETQYF
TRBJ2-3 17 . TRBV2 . TGTGCCAGCTCCTTCCAACAGGGCCTTTGGGTCACAGATACGCAGTATTTT CASSFQQGLWVTDTQYF
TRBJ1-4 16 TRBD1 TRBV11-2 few TGTGCCAGCAGCCACCGACAGGGAACAACTAATGAAAAACTGTTTTTT CASSHRQGTTNEKLFF
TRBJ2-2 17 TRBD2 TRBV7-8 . TGTGCCAGCAGCTTAGGACTAGCGAGAGCGAACACCGGGGAGCTGTTTTTT CASSLGLARANTGELFF
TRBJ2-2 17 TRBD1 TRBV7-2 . TGTGCCAGCAGGAGAAGGCAGGGGGCCCTTGAATCCGGGGAGCTGTTTTTT CASRRRQGALESGELFF
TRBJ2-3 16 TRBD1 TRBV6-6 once TGTGCCAGCAGTTCGACAGGGGGCCCCAGCACAGATACGCAGTATTTT CASSSTGGPSTDTQYF
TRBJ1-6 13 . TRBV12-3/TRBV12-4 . TGTGCCAGCAGGAGGGTTGATAATTCACCCCTCCACTTT CASRRVDNSPLHF
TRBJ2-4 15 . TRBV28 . TGTGCCAGCCGCTACGGGGGTCTAGCCAAAAACATTCAGTACTTC CASRYGGLAKNIQYF
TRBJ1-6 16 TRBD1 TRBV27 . TGTGCCAGCAGAGACCTTTCAGGGGGCCTTAATTCACCCCTCCACTTT CASRDLSGGLNSPLHF
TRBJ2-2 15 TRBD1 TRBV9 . TGTGCCAGCAGCACGGGACAGGGGGTGACCGGGGAGCTGTTTTTT CASSTGQGVTGELFF
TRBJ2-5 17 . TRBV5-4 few TGTGCCAGCAGCTTGGCCGGGAGGACAGGGTCCCAAGAGACCCAGTACTTC CASSLAGRTGSQETQYF
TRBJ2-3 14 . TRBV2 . TGTGCCAGCAGTGAAGTCGCTGGTCGGGATACGCAGTATTTT CASSEVAGRDTQYF
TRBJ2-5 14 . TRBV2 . TGTGCCAGCAGCCTCCGGGTGGGAGGAGAGACCCAGTACTTC CASSLRVGGETQYF
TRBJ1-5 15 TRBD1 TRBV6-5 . TGTGCCAGCAGTATCGACAGGGTAGGCAATCAGCCCCAGCATTTT CASSIDRVGNQPQHF
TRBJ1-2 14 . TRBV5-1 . TGCGCCAGCAGCACAGGACAGTCTACTCTTGACTACACCTTC CASSTGQSTLDYTF
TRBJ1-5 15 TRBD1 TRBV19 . TGTGCCAGTAGTAGAGCCGGGACAGGGAACAACCCCCAGCATTTT CASSRAGTGNNPQHF
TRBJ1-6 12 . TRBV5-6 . TGTGCCAGCAGCTTGAGAGCTTCACCCCTCCACTTT CASSLRASPLHF
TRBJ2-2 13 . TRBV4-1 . TGCGCCAGCAGCCAAGACCAGGGTCGGGAGCTGTTTTTT CASSQDQGRELFF
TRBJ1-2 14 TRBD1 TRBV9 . TGTGCCAGCAGCGTGGCTGGACAGGTGGCTGGCTACACCTTC CASSVAGQVAGYTF